This is a list of T cell receptor beta chains from one sample in a study of CD8 T cells in ankylosing spondylitis. MiXCR, run by TCRdb on the 5' RACE reads, gives a single entry per CDR3 protein. In the table there are 200,000 or so distinct CDR3 sequences, 13% of which are singletons. The sample consisted of blood, either unsorted or a sorted T cell fraction (not recorded which). Receptors were obtained from a female donor with ankylosing spondylitis or in good health (not recorded which). Each CDR3 is given without its conserved first and last residue. D genes are given only for firm matches.

v_gene	j_gene	d_gene	CDR3aa
TRBV18	TRBJ2-5	TRBD1	ASSQPGGETQY
TRBV20-1	TRBJ2-3	TRBD2	SALSPGTSPPDTQY
TRBV12-3/TRBV12-4	TRBJ2-3	TRBD1	ASSWGQGDTDTQY
TRBV5-1	TRBJ2-7	.	ASSLGRGQRGSYEQY
TRBV20-1	TRBJ1-1	.	SVFNEGLNTEAF
TRBV13	TRBJ2-7	TRBD1	ASSRALDRVANRLREQY
TRBV5-1	TRBJ1-1	TRBD1	ASSPEQGADTEAF
TRBV20-1	TRBJ2-3	.	SARATDTQY
TRBV11-1	TRBJ2-6	.	ASSVNAVTGRILSGANVLT
TRBV12-3/TRBV12-4	TRBJ2-7	TRBD2	ASTLRGYEQY
TRBV5-1	TRBJ2-1	.	ASSPALRHEQF
TRBV7-9	TRBJ2-7	TRBD2	ASSHGGSSAYGQY
TRBV27	TRBJ2-7	TRBD1	ASSLFVTGPGASYEQY
TRBV5-1	TRBJ2-7	TRBD2	ASSLAPSGNRPYEQY
TRBV20-1	TRBJ1-2	TRBD1	SARESGTAYGYT
TRBV7-9	TRBJ2-4	TRBD1	ASSSGGDISHIQY
TRBV7-9	TRBJ1-2	.	ASSPALGGYT
TRBV12-3/TRBV12-4	TRBJ2-4	.	ASSTYSATKNIQY
TRBV24-1	TRBJ2-5	.	ATSEGAIRTQY
TRBV13	TRBJ2-1	TRBD2	ASSSISGTSGSRTYNEQF
TRBV5-1	TRBJ2-4	TRBD1	ASSWTGGEVNIQY